This passage covers 21 T cell receptor beta chains from one sample sequenced in a study of blood T cell repertoires in COVID-19. Libraries were prepared by immunoSEQ multiplex PCR; TCRdb keeps only in-frame clonotypes and omits some of them. The sample yields some 90,000 clones, around 72% seen once. Sequenced sample: peripheral blood. The receptors here all came from a woman aged 60 to 75 in a cohort sampled during active or convalescent COVID-19.

This clone was counted only a few times. V usage is TRBV11-3 and J usage is TRBJ2-7; D is possibly TRBD2 (5 bases). Trimming shortened V by 1 base and J by 0 bases, and 10 bases separated the two germline ends. CDR3 length: 15 residues. Per germline, CDR1 SGHNT and CDR2 YENEEA. This CDR3 is CASSLGTGSSYEQYF. CDR3 nucleotides: TGTGCCAGCAGCTTAGGTACGGGAAGCTCCTACGAGCAGTACTTC.

V usage is TRBV5-1 and J usage is TRBJ2-1, with 8 bases identical to TRBD2. CDR1 SGHRS and CDR2 YFSETQ come from the germline V gene. V lost 0 bases, J lost 8 bases, and 7 bases stayed unmatched. This CDR3 contains 15 residues. The CDR3 region is CASSLGAGAGDEQFF. In DNA, the CDR3 is TGCGCCAGCAGCTTGGGAGCGGGGGCTGGTGATGAGCAGTTCTTC.

The chain employs TRBV27 and TRBJ2-3, with TRBD1 matching over 8 bases. The CDR3 length is 13 residues. With 3 bases clipped from V and 9 bases from J, the junction kept 5 bases outside the gene matches. Germline lookup yields CDR1 MNHEY and CDR2 SMNVEV (reference sequence). CDR3 amino acids: CASSLGQVQTQYF. The CDR3 coding sequence is TGTGCCAGCAGTTTGGGACAGGTTCAAACGCAGTATTTT.

In this sample, this clone turned up once. The V and J genes are TRBV30 and TRBJ1-1; D is undetermined. The V and J ends lost 4 bases and 2 bases respectively, with 11 bases between them. The CDR3 totals 13 residues. Germline V gene sequence: CDR1 GTSNPN, CDR2 SVGIG (reference sequence). The CDR3, as DNA: TGTGCCTGGAACACGGGAGTCAACACTGAAGCTTTCTTT. It yields the protein CAWNTGVNTEAFF.

This clone was observed a few times. The chain joins TRBV27 to TRBJ2-1; 11 bases line up with TRBD2. The trim removed 6 bases at V and 9 bases at J, leaving 13 bases unmatched. This CDR3 region has 16 residues. Germline CDR1 is MNHEY and CDR2 is SMNVEV (reference sequence). The CDR3 sequence: CASRLTPGLAVFEQFF. In DNA form, the CDR3 reads TGTGCCAGCAGACTAACCCCGGGACTAGCGGTTTTTGAGCAGTTCTTC.

CDR3 nucleotides: TGTGCCATCAGTGACACAGGGTTGAGTGAAAAACTGTTTTTT. Residues: CAISDTGLSEKLFF. The chain has TRBV10-3 and TRBJ1-4; the D gene is possibly TRBD1 (6 bases). The V end was cut by 3 bases, the J end by 7 bases, with 12 bases between. The CDR3 has 14 residues. Germline lookup yields CDR1 ENHRY and CDR2 SYGVKD.

DNA of the CDR3: TGTGCCAGCTCACCCCTCGGCGGCTACGAGCAGTACTTC. As protein: CASSPLGGYEQYF. The chain carries TRBV18 and TRBJ2-7; D unresolved. Deletions cut 3 bases from V and 3 bases from J, with 9 bases between. The germline gives CDR1 KGHSH, CDR2 LQKENI. CDR3 length equals 13 residues.

CDR3 nucleotide sequence: TGTGCCAGCAGCTTAGGGCAGAACACCGGGGAGCTGTTTTTT. Amino acid sequence: CASSLGQNTGELFF. The chain employs TRBV7-2 and TRBJ2-2; no firm D call. Germline CDR1 reads SGHTA; CDR2 reads FQGNSA. V was shortened by 1 base and J by 1 base, with 4 bases between the two germline ends. There are 14 residues in the CDR3.

This clone occurred a few times. V is TRBV7-2 and J is TRBJ2-5; D is possibly TRBD2 (5 bases). Germline CDR1 SGHTA, CDR2 FQGNSA. The V and J ends lost 5 bases and 5 bases respectively, with 12 bases between them. CDR3 size: 13 residues. CDR3 in amino acids: CASSAPPSETQYF. Here the CDR3 DNA reads TGTGCCAGCAGCGCACCCCCTAGCGAGACCCAGTACTTC.

This clone occurred a few times. Here the CDR3 reads CASSQQVASGEAYEQYF. CDR3 nucleotide sequence: TGTGCCAGCAGCCAACAAGTAGCTTCGGGGGAGGCCTACGAGCAGTACTTC. The rearrangement links TRBV4-2 to TRBJ2-7, with a weak D call TRBD2 (6 bases). In germline, CDR1 is LGHNA, CDR2 YNFKEQ. The CDR3 contains 17 residues. Trimming removed 2 bases at V and 2 bases at J, with 19 bases between.

A few counts support this clone. The chain links TRBV6-1 to TRBJ1-2, with D hard to call. The germline V gene has CDR1 MNHNS and CDR2 SASEGT. V lost 0 bases and J 1 base, leaving 9 bases between the germline ends. The CDR3 consists of 15 residues. Here the CDR3 reads CASSEAGHSNYGYTF. The CDR3, as DNA: TGTGCCAGCAGTGAAGCGGGCCACAGTAACTATGGCTACACCTTC.

V usage is TRBV6-2 or TRBV6-3 and J usage is TRBJ2-7; 9 positions agree with TRBD1. The CDR3 covers 12 residues. Unmatched junction bases numbered 4, after V lost 6 bases and J lost 7 bases. CDR1 and CDR2 from the germline V gene are MNHEY and SVGEGT. The CDR3 loop is CASSETGGEQYF. CDR3 sequence (DNA): TGTGCCAGCAGCGAGACAGGGGGTGAGCAGTACTTC.

V usage is TRBV9 and J usage is TRBJ1-1; D call uncertain. Germline V gene lookup returns CDR1 SGDLS and CDR2 YYNGEE. The length of the CDR3 is 13 residues. With 0 bases removed from V and 1 base from J, the gap between germline ends came to 4 bases. As DNA, the CDR3 is TGTGCCAGCAGCGTAGAAGCGAACACTGAAGCTTTCTTT. Translating it yields CASSVEANTEAFF.

This clone was observed a handful of times. The chain carries TRBV6-5 and TRBJ1-2; 9 bases align to TRBD1. Germline lookup yields CDR1 MNHEY and CDR2 SVGAGI. This CDR3 comprises 14 residues. Trimming cost V 4 bases and J 4 bases; bases outside gene matches: 4. The CDR3 sequence is CASSFSTGGYGYTF. Written as DNA, the CDR3 is TGTGCCAGCAGTTTTTCGACAGGGGGCTATGGCTACACCTTC.

The chain couples TRBV10-3 to TRBJ1-5; perhaps TRBD1 as D (6 bases). CDR1 and CDR2 from the germline V gene are ENHRY and SYGVKD. Trimming stripped 0 bases from V and 5 bases from J, with 8 bases between. The CDR3 sequence is 14 residues long. CDR3 in DNA: TGTGCCATCAGTGAGTCGGGGGGGCATCAGCCCCAGCATTTT. Translated: CAISESGGHQPQHF.

The chain links TRBV7-9 to TRBJ1-2; D is ambiguous. Germline-derived CDR1 and CDR2 are SEHNR and FQNEAQ (reference sequence). Trimming removed 0 bases from V and 4 bases from J, with 12 bases in between. CDR3 size: 15 residues. This chain's CDR3 is CASSLAPVGSYGYTF. Here the CDR3 DNA reads TGTGCCAGCAGCTTAGCCCCAGTGGGGAGCTATGGCTACACCTTC.

The chain joins TRBV7-9 to TRBJ1-1, with D unclear. Trimming left V 2 bases short and J 7 bases short, with 8 bases between. This CDR3 spans 12 amino acids. Germline CDR1 is SEHNR and CDR2 is FQNEAQ (reference sequence). The CDR3 DNA is TGTGCCAGCAGCTTATCAGAGGGTGAAGCTTTCTTT. Its translation is CASSLSEGEAFF. The full variable domain, rest sourced from reference TRBV7-9 and TRBJ1-1, is DTGVSQNPRHKITKRGQNVTFRCDPISEHNRLYWYRQTLGQGPEFLTYFQNEAQLEKSRLLSDRFSAERPKGSFSTLEIQRTEQGDSAMYLCASSLSEGEAFFGQGTRLTVV.

J is TRBJ2-3 and V is TRBV7-2; 11 nucleotides match TRBD2. The CDR3 consists of 15 residues. The J segment lost 2 bases and the V segment lost 5 bases, leaving 3 bases of the junction unmatched. Germline V CDR1 and CDR2: SGHTA, FQGNSA. The CDR3 DNA sequence: TGTGCCAGCAGCCGTAGCGGGGGGGCCACAGATACGCAGTATTTT. This translates into CASSRSGGATDTQYF.

CDR3 sequence (DNA): TGTGCCAGCAGCTTAATAGGGGGCAAGGCTGAAGCTTTCTTT. It yields the protein CASSLIGGKAEAFF. The V gene is TRBV7-3, the J gene TRBJ1-1, with 7 bases that match TRBD1. This CDR3 has 14 amino acids. Germline V gene sequence: CDR1 SGHTA, CDR2 FQGTGA. Trimming took 1 base from V and 6 from J; bases not matched to a gene: 5. The full variable domain, its missing parts supplied by reference TRBV7-3 and TRBJ1-1, is GAGVSQTPSNKVTEKGKYVELRCDPISGHTALYWYRQSLGQGPEFLIYFQGTGAADDSGLPNDRFFAVRPEGSVSTLKIQRTERGDSAVYLCASSLIGGKAEAFFGQGTRLTVV.

The rearrangement links TRBV5-1 to TRBJ1-1, with 7 bases that match TRBD1. The CDR3 extends over 16 amino acids. Trimming took 1 base from V and 3 from J; bases not matched to a gene: 9. CDR1 SGHRS and CDR2 YFSETQ come from the germline V gene. CDR3 in amino acids: CASSLKQGVWDTEAFF. CDR3 nucleotide sequence: TGCGCCAGCAGCTTGAAGCAGGGGGTCTGGGACACTGAAGCTTTCTTT.

The chain joins TRBV19 to TRBJ1-5; TRBD1 might be the D (5 bases). V lost 4 bases and J 7 bases, leaving 20 bases between the germline ends. Germline CDR1 LNHDA, CDR2 SQIVND (reference sequence). This CDR3 spans 16 amino acids. CDR3 DNA: TGTGCCAGTAGTACCTTTGCCCAGGGTTCTAGACAGCCCCAGCATTTT. It translates to CASSTFAQGSRQPQHF.